This is a list of T cell receptor beta chains from one sample in a study of neurological immune-mediated disorders. MiXCR, run by TCRdb on the 5' RACE reads, gives a single entry per CDR3 protein. Here the sample spans roughly 56,000 distinct CDR3 sequences, 3% to 4% being singletons. The specimen sequenced was PBMCs. The receptors were sampled from an older woman with multiple sclerosis. The CDR3 runs from the conserved cysteine through the conserved F or W. Clone size is given for some rows only: seen once, a few or many times, or a class if the clone is expanded.

V: TRBV20-1; size: many; J: TRBJ1-1; CDR3: CSATQQKNTGGGTEAFF
V: TRBV20-1; size: many; J: TRBJ1-2; CDR3: CSVRGPNTGVYGYTF
V: TRBV2; size: many; J: TRBJ2-7; CDR3: CASSAGGAYEQYF
V: TRBV5-1; size: few; J: TRBJ1-1; CDR3: CASSLAGENTEAFF
V: TRBV28; size: once; J: TRBJ2-1; CDR3: CASSSPGTSGGREQFF
V: TRBV28; size: many; J: TRBJ1-2; CDR3: CASSYPTDYGYTF
V: TRBV11-2; size: many; J: TRBJ2-4; CDR3: CASSYGRVAKNIQYF
V: TRBV12-3/TRBV12-4; size: many; J: TRBJ1-2; CDR3: CASSLSQLRGYTF
V: TRBV6-6; size: many; J: TRBJ2-2; CDR3: CASSARQGRGGELFF
V: TRBV28; size: many; J: TRBJ1-2; CDR3: CASSLRTIYGYTF
V: TRBV7-9; size: many; J: TRBJ2-2; CDR3: CATTGQENTGELFF
V: TRBV29-1; size: -; J: TRBJ1-2; CDR3: CSVGQGRYGYTF
V: TRBV27; size: many; J: TRBJ1-1; CDR3: CASSYVWDTEAFF
V: TRBV7-9; size: many; J: TRBJ1-2; CDR3: CASSLGTGGASYGYTF
V: TRBV5-6; size: many; J: TRBJ2-4; CDR3: CASSFVTLAKNIQYF
V: TRBV20-1; size: many; J: TRBJ2-7; CDR3: CSATAGQGIHEQYF
V: TRBV6-6; size: many; J: TRBJ1-1; CDR3: CASSYSSHGIVEAFF
V: TRBV5-6; size: many; J: TRBJ1-5; CDR3: CASSSRNRYSNQPQHF
V: TRBV19; size: many; J: TRBJ1-5; CDR3: CASSLQGDSNQPQHF
V: TRBV20-1; size: many; J: TRBJ2-3; CDR3: CSARSGLAGGLHTQYF
V: TRBV5-1; size: many; J: TRBJ2-7; CDR3: CASSFSGTRQDEQYF
V: TRBV7-3; size: many; J: TRBJ1-2; CDR3: CASSLGQGWLYGYTF
V: TRBV12-3/TRBV12-4; size: many; J: TRBJ2-1; CDR3: CASSPSADSEEQFF
V: TRBV11-2; size: many; J: TRBJ2-2; CDR3: CASSLIRRDTGELFF
V: TRBV20-1; size: -; J: TRBJ1-6; CDR3: CSAQRDRAWNSPLHF
V: TRBV5-6; size: many; J: TRBJ1-3; CDR3: CASSMGGNTIYF
V: TRBV6-2/TRBV6-3; size: many; J: TRBJ1-5; CDR3: CASRPTGGFQPQHF
V: TRBV20-1; size: many; J: TRBJ2-1; CDR3: CSARTGTIYNEQFF
V: TRBV7-6; size: many; J: TRBJ2-1; CDR3: CASSLADTYNEQFF
V: TRBV12-3/TRBV12-4; size: many; J: TRBJ1-5; CDR3: CASSFRGGSNQPQHF
V: TRBV5-1; size: many; J: TRBJ1-1; CDR3: CASSAGIAEAFF
V: TRBV12-3/TRBV12-4; size: many; J: TRBJ1-5; CDR3: CASSSPWDLSNQPQHF
V: TRBV10-3; size: many; J: TRBJ2-7; CDR3: CASGPIMSEQYF
V: TRBV28; size: once; J: TRBJ2-7; CDR3: CASGQGLQEQYF
V: TRBV12-3/TRBV12-4; size: many; J: TRBJ2-7; CDR3: CASSFGGDGSYEQYF
V: TRBV5-1; size: many; J: TRBJ2-7; CDR3: CASSWIAGGPYEQYF
V: TRBV20-1; size: many; J: TRBJ2-2; CDR3: CSARVGWAGVGELFF
V: TRBV20-1; size: few; J: TRBJ2-3; CDR3: CSSLKRDRQYF
V: TRBV29-1; size: many; J: TRBJ2-1; CDR3: CSARSHEQFF